The 20 T cell receptor delta chains given below trace back to one sample, sequenced in a study of Vδ1+ human thymocytes. Overall study results and limits: In the thymus, TRG and TRD repertoires looked highly polyclonal with Gaussian CDR3 lengths.

These receptors' targets are unknown. RNA was extracted from the cells and then reverse transcribed. Multiplex PCR used pooled V-gene forward primers and a constant-region reverse primer to amplify CDR3s. TCRdb applied CATT to the multiplex PCR reads for clone calling. This sample has about 75,000 delta-chain clones, with 30% to 40% found just once. The sequenced sample consisted of Vdelta1+ gamma-delta thymocytes from the thymus. The subset was: FACS-sorted CD3+ TCRalphabeta- TCRVdelta1+ TCRVdelta2- thymocytes. The receptors come from a boy under three years old who had congenital heart surgery.

V and J are TRDV1 and TRDJ1, with TRDD3 identical over 11 bases. Looked up from germline, CDR1 is TSWWSYY and CDR2 is QGS. This CDR3 comprises 24 residues. V lost 5 bases to trimming and J lost 2 bases; unmatched junction nucleotides: 31. The CDR3 here is CALGYHLSYVSGGYASLGTDKLIF. In nucleotides, the CDR3 is TGTGCTCTTGGGTACCACCTTTCCTACGTGAGTGGGGGATACGCAAGCTTGGGGACCGATAAACTCATCTTT.

This clone was counted between two and nine times. The chain couples TRDV1 to TRDJ1; 8 nucleotides agree with TRDD3. Germline CDR1 is TSWWSYY and CDR2 is QGS. V shed 5 bases, J shed 3 bases, and the junction held 14 bases outside the gene matches. The CDR3 length is 17 residues. CDR3 DNA sequence: TGTGCTCTTGGGAACATTCCCCTTACTGGGGGGTCCGATAAACTCATCTTT. This gives the protein CALGNIPLTGGSDKLIF.

This clone was seen a few times. The chain uses TRDV1 and TRDJ1; 11 bases are shared with TRDD3. CDR3 length: 20 amino acids. From germline, CDR1 is TSWWSYY and CDR2 QGS. J gave up 0 bases and V 0 bases, and 12 bases lay outside the gene matches. The CDR3 loop reads CALGELNHPGGYPYTDKLIF. CDR3 DNA sequence: TGTGCTCTTGGGGAACTTAATCACCCTGGGGGATACCCGTACACCGATAAACTCATCTTT.

This sequence joins TRDV1 and TRDJ1, with 8 bases that match TRDD3. The trim removed 4 bases at V and 4 bases at J, leaving 20 bases unmatched. CDR1 and CDR2 (germline): TSWWSYY, QGS. This CDR3 spans 19 amino acids. As DNA, the CDR3 is TGTGCTCTTGGGGTTCACTTCATTCAGTACTGGGGGGAAAACGATAAACTCATCTTT. Translated: CALGVHFIQYWGENDKLIF.

This chain links TRDV1 with TRDJ1; 9 nucleotides align to TRDD3. The CDR3 is 20 residues long. J gave up 0 bases and V 2 bases, and 16 bases lay outside the gene matches. The germline gives CDR1 TSWWSYY, CDR2 QGS. The CDR3 DNA follows: TGTGCTCTTGGGGAAGAACTACACGGGTACTGGGGGACGTACACCGATAAACTCATCTTT. This sequence encodes CALGEELHGYWGTYTDKLIF.

The genes are TRDV1 and TRDJ1; 10 bases align to TRDD3. J was trimmed by 4 bases and V by 3 bases; bases with no gene match: 11. Per germline, CDR1 TSWWSYY and CDR2 QGS. The CDR3 has 17 amino acids. In nucleotides, the CDR3 is TGTGCTCTTGGGGACCTTCCTCCCTGGGGGATATACGATAAACTCATCTTT. The encoded protein is CALGDLPPWGIYDKLIF.

The V call is TRDV1, the J call TRDJ1; TRDD3 aligns across 10 bases. The length of the CDR3 is 18 residues. Trimming cost V 1 base and J 0 bases; bases outside gene matches: 8. Germline V gives CDR1 TSWWSYY, CDR2 QGS. This CDR3 is CALGERVRLGDDTDKLIF. The CDR3 nucleotides read TGTGCTCTTGGGGAACGAGTCCGACTGGGGGATGACACCGATAAACTCATCTTT.

This clone was counted only a few times. The chain combines TRDV1 with TRDJ1, with TRDD3 as a possible D gene (6 bases). Per germline, CDR1 TSWWSYY and CDR2 QGS. Trimming removed 1 base at V and 6 bases at J, with 45 bases between. The CDR3 has 25 residues. CDR3 DNA: TGTGCTCTTGGGGAACCTACTTTTCCCTCCCGGCACTGGGTAGGAGTAGGGACCGGGGTAAATAAACTCATCTTT. It is translated as CALGEPTFPSRHWVGVGTGVNKLIF.

This clone was detected only a few times. The V gene is TRDV1, the J gene TRDJ1, with a possible D match to TRDD3 (6 bases). Germline-derived CDR1 and CDR2 are TSWWSYY and QGS. Trimming removed 8 bases at V and 0 bases at J, with 16 bases between. CDR3 length: 15 amino acids. The CDR3 DNA is TGTGCTCTTCTCGACGGATACCGGTACACCGATAAACTCATCTTT. This gives the protein CALLDGYRYTDKLIF.

The gene calls are TRDV1 and TRDJ1, with TRDD3 matching 8 bases. Germline assignment: CDR1 TSWWSYY and CDR2 QGS. The V and J ends lost 5 bases and 0 bases, in that order; junction bases with no gene match: 8. This CDR3 has 16 amino acids. The CDR3 sequence is CALGLRTGGDTDKLIF. The CDR3 nucleotides read TGTGCTCTTGGGCTACGTACTGGGGGGGACACCGATAAACTCATCTTT.

This chain uses TRDV1 with TRDJ1, with 7 bases matching TRDD2. Germline CDR1 TSWWSYY, CDR2 QGS. Unmatched junction bases numbered 20, after V lost 1 base and J lost 0 bases. This CDR3 spans 21 amino acids. In DNA, the CDR3 is TGTGCTCTTGGGGAACCAAACTTTCCTACGATAGTACTGAACTACACCGATAAACTCATCTTT. Residues: CALGEPNFPTIVLNYTDKLIF.

The table lists this clone with a few counts. V is TRDV1 and J is TRDJ1; D uncertain. With 2 bases removed from V and 3 bases from J, the gap between germline ends came to 7 bases. The CDR3 covers 13 residues. Germline CDR1 TSWWSYY, CDR2 QGS. In nucleotides, the CDR3 is TGTGCTCTTGGGGAAAATACAGCCGATAAACTCATCTTT. Translation: CALGENTADKLIF.

As concerns this clone: Germline and junction disagree at one end, which may indicate a read error. The chain couples TRDV1 to TRDJ1, with 11 positions matching TRDD3. Germline V gene sequence: CDR1 TSWWSYY, CDR2 QGS. The CDR3 extends over 23 amino acids. This CDR3 is CALGEPPFLPTVLGDRETGKLIF. DNA for the CDR3: TGTGCTCTTGGGGAACCGCCCTTCCTACCCACCGTACTGGGGGATAGGGAAACCGGTAAACTCATCTTT.

V gene TRDV1 combines with J gene TRDJ1; 9 positions agree with TRDD3. The CDR3 runs to 20 residues. The germline CDR1 and CDR2 sequences are TSWWSYY and QGS. V lost 1 base to trimming and J lost 0 bases; unmatched junction nucleotides: 15. CDR3 sequence (DNA): TGTGCTCTTGGGGAACCCCTAATCGGGGGGATACTGGAATACACCGATAAACTCATCTTT. Its translation is CALGEPLIGGILEYTDKLIF.

This sequence joins TRDV1 and TRDJ1, with TRDD3 matching over 7 bases. CDR1 and CDR2 (germline): TSWWSYY, QGS. J lost 0 bases, V lost 0 bases, and 22 bases had no gene match. This CDR3 has 22 amino acids. As DNA, the CDR3 is TGTGCTCTTGGGGAACTTGGAACCCCTGGGGGTCCCCTCTGTGGAGACACCGATAAACTCATCTTT. It yields the protein CALGELGTPGGPLCGDTDKLIF.

This sequence joins TRDV1 and TRDJ1; TRDD3 aligns across 9 bases. V was clipped by 0 bases and J by 0 bases; unmatched bases: 23. Looked up from germline, CDR1 is TSWWSYY and CDR2 is QGS. CDR3 length equals 23 residues. The CDR3 here is CALGELGPTLYRTGGLDTDKLIF. The CDR3 DNA sequence: TGTGCTCTTGGGGAACTAGGCCCTACTCTCTACCGTACTGGGGGACTCGACACCGATAAACTCATCTTT.

The chain is built from TRDV1 and TRDJ1, with TRDD3 identical over 10 bases. Germline V gives CDR1 TSWWSYY, CDR2 QGS. Trimming took 5 bases from V and 7 from J; bases not matched to a gene: 25. The CDR3 consists of 20 residues. In nucleotides, the CDR3 is TGTGCTCTTGGGCAATCCTTCCCCTCCGTACTGGGGGATCCGATGGGTAAACTCATCTTT. Encoded protein: CALGQSFPSVLGDPMGKLIF.

This clone was found a few times. The V gene is TRDV1, the J gene TRDJ1, with 9 nucleotides matching TRDD3. The CDR3 contains 22 residues. V was clipped by 1 base and J by 0 bases; unmatched bases: 21. From germline, CDR1 is TSWWSYY and CDR2 QGS. The CDR3 region has the DNA TGTGCTCTTGGGGAACCACCTACGAGTCCGTACTGGGGGACGCCGTACACCGATAAACTCATCTTT. This translates into CALGEPPTSPYWGTPYTDKLIF.

The chain carries TRDV1 and TRDJ1, with 11 bases matching TRDD3. The trim removed 4 bases at V and 0 bases at J, leaving 19 bases unmatched. Per the germline V gene, CDR1 is TSWWSYY and CDR2 is QGS. The length of the CDR3 is 21 residues. DNA for the CDR3: TGTGCTCTTGGGGGCCGCTTCCTACGTAGGCTTGGGGGATACGACACCGATAAACTCATCTTT. The encoded protein is CALGGRFLRRLGGYDTDKLIF.

On this clone: Its ends do not fully match the called genes, so a read error is possible. This chain links TRDV1 with TRDJ1; 8 bases are a match to TRDD3. The CDR3 extends over 19 amino acids. Germline V CDR1 and CDR2: TSWWSYY, QGS. The CDR3 sequence: CALGERPKVFWGTTEKLIF. The CDR3 nucleotides are TGTGCTCTTGGGGAACGTCCCAAGGTCTTCTGGGGGACTACCGAAAAACTCATCTTT.